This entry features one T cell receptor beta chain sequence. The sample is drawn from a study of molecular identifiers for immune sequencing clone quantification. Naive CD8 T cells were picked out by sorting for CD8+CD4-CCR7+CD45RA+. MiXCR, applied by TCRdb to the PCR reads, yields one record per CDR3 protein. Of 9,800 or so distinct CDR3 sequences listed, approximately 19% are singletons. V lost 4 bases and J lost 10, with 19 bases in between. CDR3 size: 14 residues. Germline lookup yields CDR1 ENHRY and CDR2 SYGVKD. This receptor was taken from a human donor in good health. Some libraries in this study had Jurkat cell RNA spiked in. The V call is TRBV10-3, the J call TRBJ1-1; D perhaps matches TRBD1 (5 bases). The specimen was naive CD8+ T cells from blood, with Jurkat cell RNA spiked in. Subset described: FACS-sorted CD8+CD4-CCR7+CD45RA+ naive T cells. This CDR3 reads CAISGWDRPDGAFF. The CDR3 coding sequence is TGTGCCATCAGTGGATGGGACCGACCAGATGGAGCTTTCTTT.